This TCR beta chain was obtained from a study of post-analysis software for immune sequencing data. Study information: Included among the disease courses, which were recorded for the cohort, were relapsing-remitting, secondary progressive and progressive-relapsing multiple sclerosis. Study-wide points: The study found TRBV5-6, TRBV5-1 and TRBV20-1 among 4 or 5 TRBV segments more frequent in patients than controls. Controls' normalized Chao1 diversity significantly exceeded that of multiple sclerosis patients. The F measure placed samples prepared in the same batch into strongly shared clusters.

As to this clonotype: Its cognate antigen is unknown.

The V gene lost 2 bases and the J gene lost 5 bases, with 13 bases spanning the gap. The CDR3 is 15 amino acids. From germline, CDR1 is MNHNS and CDR2 SASEGT. Sequencing libraries made from TCR beta cDNA carried unique molecular identifiers. Each batch of roughly 0.95 to 10 million T cells produced around 460,000 cDNA molecules. In TCRdb, the PCR reads were re-called with MiXCR into one record per CDR3 protein. The sample shows more than 500,000 distinct CDR3 sequences, around 31% of them seen only once. The chain is built from TRBV6-1 and TRBJ1-5; the D gene is possibly TRBD1 (5 bases). The clonotype comes from a girl aged 2-17 years with multiple sclerosis. The sample consisted of blood. The CDR3 loop is CASSEKLWGYQPQHF. The CDR3 nucleotides are TGTGCCAGCAGTGAAAAATTATGGGGGTATCAGCCCCAGCATTTT.